This record looks at one T cell receptor (beta chain) sequence and its context. The authors distributed each subset's genomic DNA evenly over several immunoSEQ plates. The DNA input per sorted-subset replicate PCR was 200 to 250 ng, corresponding to tens of thousands of T cell genomes. Assay: immunoSEQ multiplex PCR; the TCRdb copy retains only in-frame clones and omits some. The sample has over a million clones; 95% to 97% are singletons. All of the donors resided in Nashville, Tennessee, and each was a Caucasian adult. Investigators divided CD4+ cells into CD45RA+ naive and CD45RA-negative memory subsets. This specimen belongs to a study of shared clonotypes between healthy human individuals. Looked up from germline, CDR1 is SGHAT and CDR2 is FQNNGV. V lost 4 bases, J lost 2 bases, and 2 bases stayed unmatched. The CDR3 consists of 13 residues.

The material sequenced was naive CD4+ T cells sorted from blood. The subset here: CD45RA+ positively selected. The sequence derives from a man between 25 and 39 years old in good health. The V call is TRBV11-2, the J call TRBJ2-7, with TRBD1 identical over 7 bases. CDR3 sequence (DNA): TGTGCCAGCAGCTCCGGGACAGCCTACGAGCAGTACTTC. Protein: CASSSGTAYEQYF.